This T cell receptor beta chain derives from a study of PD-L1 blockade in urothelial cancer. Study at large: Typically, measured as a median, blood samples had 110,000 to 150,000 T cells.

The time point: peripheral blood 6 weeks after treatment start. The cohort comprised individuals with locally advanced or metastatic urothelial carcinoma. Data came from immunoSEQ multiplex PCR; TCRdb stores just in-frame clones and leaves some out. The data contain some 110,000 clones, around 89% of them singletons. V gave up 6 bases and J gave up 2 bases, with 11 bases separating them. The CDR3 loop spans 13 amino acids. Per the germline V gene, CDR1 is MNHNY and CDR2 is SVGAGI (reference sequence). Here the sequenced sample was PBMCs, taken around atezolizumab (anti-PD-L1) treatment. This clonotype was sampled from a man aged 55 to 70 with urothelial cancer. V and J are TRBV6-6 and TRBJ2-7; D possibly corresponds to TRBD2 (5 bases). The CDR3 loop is CASSQDGTYEQYF. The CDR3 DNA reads TGTGCCAGCAGCCAGGACGGGACCTACGAGCAGTACTTC.